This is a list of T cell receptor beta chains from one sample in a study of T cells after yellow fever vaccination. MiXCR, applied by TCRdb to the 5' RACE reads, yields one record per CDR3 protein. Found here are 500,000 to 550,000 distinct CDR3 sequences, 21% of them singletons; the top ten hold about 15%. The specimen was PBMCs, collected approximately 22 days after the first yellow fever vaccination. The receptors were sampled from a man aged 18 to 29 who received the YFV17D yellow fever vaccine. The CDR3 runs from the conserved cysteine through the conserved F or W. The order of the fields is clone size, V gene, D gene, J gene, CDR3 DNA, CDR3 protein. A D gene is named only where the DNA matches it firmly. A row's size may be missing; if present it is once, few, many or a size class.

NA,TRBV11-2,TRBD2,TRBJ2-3,TGTGCCAGCAGCCCCCGGACTAGTTTGGGAGGATCTAGCACAGATACGCAGTATTTT,CASSPRTSLGGSSTDTQYF
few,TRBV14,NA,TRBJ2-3,TGTGCCAGCAGCCAAGGGGCCGGGGGCCCCCCACGGGATACGCAGTATTTT,CASSQGAGGPPRDTQYF
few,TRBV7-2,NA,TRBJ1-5,TGTGCCAGCAGCCGGGGCAGATCAAACAATCAGCCCCAGCATTTT,CASSRGRSNNQPQHF
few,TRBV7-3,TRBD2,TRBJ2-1,TGTGCCAGCAGCACCGGGACTAGCGGAAATGAGCAGTTCTTC,CASSTGTSGNEQFF
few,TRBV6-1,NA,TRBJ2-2,TGTGCCGCACGAGGCGCGGGGGCCCAGAACACCGGGGAGCTGTTTTTT,CAARGAGAQNTGELFF
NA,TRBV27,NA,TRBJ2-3,TGTGCCAGCAGCGAGAATACAGATACGCAGTATTTT,CASSENTDTQYF
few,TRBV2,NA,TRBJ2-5,TGTGCCAGCGGGGGACGCAGGTTGGGAGAGACCCAGTACTTC,CASGGRRLGETQYF
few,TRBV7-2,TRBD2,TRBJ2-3,TGTGCCAGCAGCTTAGGCGGGGGGGTCGGGGATACGCAGTATTTT,CASSLGGGVGDTQYF
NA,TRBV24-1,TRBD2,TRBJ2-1,TGTGCCAGTCGCGGGGGAGGAACTTGGGGGGAGCAGTTCTTC,CASRGGGTWGEQFF
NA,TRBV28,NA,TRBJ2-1,TGTGCCAGCACCCTCCGGGGTTACAATGAGCAGTTCTTC,CASTLRGYNEQFF
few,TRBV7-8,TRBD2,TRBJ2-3,TGTGCCAGCAGCTTGCTAATAGCGGGGGCCCGGGATACGCAGTATTTT,CASSLLIAGARDTQYF
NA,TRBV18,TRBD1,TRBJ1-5,TGTGCCAGCTCAGAGACAGGGGTGAATCAGCCCCAGCATTTT,CASSETGVNQPQHF
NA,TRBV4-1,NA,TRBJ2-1,TGCGCCAGCAGCCAAGATAGGGGGGGCAACAATGAGCAGTTCTTC,CASSQDRGGNNEQFF
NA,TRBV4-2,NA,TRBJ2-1,TGTGCCAGCAGCCAGGCCACACGGGTGGGCTACAATGAGCAGTTCTTC,CASSQATRVGYNEQFF
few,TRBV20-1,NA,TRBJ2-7,TGCAGTGCCGGGCTGGTGGGGGGGCACTACGAGCAGTACTTC,CSAGLVGGHYEQYF
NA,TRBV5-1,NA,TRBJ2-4,TGCGCCAGCAGCACGGCAGGCTTAAACATTCAGTACTTC,CASSTAGLNIQYF
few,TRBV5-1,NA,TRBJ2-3,TGCGCCAGCAGCTTGCAGTATACAGATACGCAGTATTTT,CASSLQYTDTQYF
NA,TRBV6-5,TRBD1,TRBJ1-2,TGTGCCAGCAGTTACTCGGGGGACAGTACTTATGGCTACACCTTC,CASSYSGDSTYGYTF
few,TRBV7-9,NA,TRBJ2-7,TGTGCCAGCAGCCGCCGGGACATGTCGTTCGAGCAGTACTTC,CASSRRDMSFEQYF
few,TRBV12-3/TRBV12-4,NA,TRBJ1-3,TGTGCCAGCCCCGGGACTGGAAACACCATATATTTT,CASPGTGNTIYF
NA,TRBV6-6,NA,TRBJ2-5,TGTGCCAGCAGACCCCCCGAAGAGACCCAGTACTTC,CASRPPEETQYF
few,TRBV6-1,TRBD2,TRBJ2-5,TGTGCCAGCATTCCCTCAGCGGGGTTAGGGGAGACCCAGTACTTC,CASIPSAGLGETQYF
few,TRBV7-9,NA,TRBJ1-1,TGTGCCAGCAGCTTAAGGGATCTGGATGAAGCTTTCTTT,CASSLRDLDEAFF
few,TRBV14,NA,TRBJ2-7,TGTGCCAGCAGCCAAGCGGTATTCTACGAGCAGTACTTC,CASSQAVFYEQYF
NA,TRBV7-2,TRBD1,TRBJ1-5,TGTGCCAGCAGCCTACGGACAGGGAGTCAGCCCCAGCATTTT,CASSLRTGSQPQHF
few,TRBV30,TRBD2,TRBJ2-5,TGTGCCTGGGGTGCGGCGGGGGGGCCAAGAGAGACCCAGTACTTC,CAWGAAGGPRETQYF
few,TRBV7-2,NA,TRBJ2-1,TGTGCCAGCAGTCGAGGGAGGGGGCTTGAGCAGTTCTTC,CASSRGRGLEQFF
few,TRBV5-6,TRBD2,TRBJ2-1,TGTGCCAGCAACCCCAAGGGCGGGGGTTCCTACAATGAGCAGTTCTTC,CASNPKGGGSYNEQFF
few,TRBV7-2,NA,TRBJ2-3,TGTGCCAGCAGCTCCCTCCCCCAGAGCCTCGCAGATACGCAGTATTTT,CASSSLPQSLADTQYF
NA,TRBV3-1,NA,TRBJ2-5,TGTGCCAGCAGCCAAGATCTGGGGGTTGGTGAAGAGACCCAGTACTTC,CASSQDLGVGEETQYF
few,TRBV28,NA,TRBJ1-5,TGTGCCAGCAGTTCAGGGGAGGCCAATCAGCCCCAGCATTTT,CASSSGEANQPQHF
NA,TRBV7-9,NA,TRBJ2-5,TGTGCCAGCAGCTTAGGCTTCGGACTACAAGAGACCCAGTACTTC,CASSLGFGLQETQYF
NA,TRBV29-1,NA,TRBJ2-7,TGCAGCGTGCCCTTTGGGGACGAGCAGTACTTC,CSVPFGDEQYF
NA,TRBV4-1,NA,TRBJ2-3,TGCGCCAGCAGCCAAGATCATCGTACGCAGTATTTT,CASSQDHRTQYF
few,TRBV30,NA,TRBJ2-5,TGTGCCTGGGCACACTGGGAGACCCAGTACTTC,CAWAHWETQYF
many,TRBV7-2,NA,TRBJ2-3,TGTGCCAGCAGCCTGCAGCTTTTGGGCGGTCTCACAGATACGCAGTATTTT,CASSLQLLGGLTDTQYF
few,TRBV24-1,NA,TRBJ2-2,TGTGCCACCGCACCCGGGACCGCCGGGGAGCTGTTTTTT,CATAPGTAGELFF
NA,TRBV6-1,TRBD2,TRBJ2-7,TGTGCCAGCAGAACTACAGCGGGAGCCTACGAGCAGTACTTC,CASRTTAGAYEQYF
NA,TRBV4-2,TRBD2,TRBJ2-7,TGTGCCAGCAGCCAAGAGGGACTAGCGGATTCGTACGAGCAGTACTTC,CASSQEGLADSYEQYF
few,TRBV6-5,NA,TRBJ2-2,TGTGCCAGCAGTTACTCGCTCCCAACAACCGGAGAGCTGTTTTTT,CASSYSLPTTGELFF
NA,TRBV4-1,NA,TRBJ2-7,TGCGCCAGCAGCCAGAGGGCGGCGTCGGAAGCCATAATTCTCTACGAGCAGTACTTC,CASSQRAASEAIILYEQYF
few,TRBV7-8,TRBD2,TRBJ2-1,TGTGCCAGCAGCTTCCCCAACAGAAAGCGGGGGCCCTACAATGAGCAGTTCTTC,CASSFPNRKRGPYNEQFF
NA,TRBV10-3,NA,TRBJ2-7,TGTGCCATCAGTGAGTCAGAACAGATTGGTACCTACGAGCAGTACTTC,CAISESEQIGTYEQYF
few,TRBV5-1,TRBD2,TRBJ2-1,TGCGCCAGCAGCTTGATAGCGGGGGGGCCAAAGGAGCAGTTCTTC,CASSLIAGGPKEQFF
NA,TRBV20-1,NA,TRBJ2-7,TGCAGTGCTATTGGGGGGTCGGAGGAGCAGTACTTC,CSAIGGSEEQYF
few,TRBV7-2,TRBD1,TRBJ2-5,TGTGCCAGCAGCTTAGGGGGACAGGGAGGAAAAGAGACCCAGTACTTC,CASSLGGQGGKETQYF
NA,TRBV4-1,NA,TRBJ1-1,TGCGCCAGCAGCCAAGAACGGGGGAGGACTGAAGCTTTCTTT,CASSQERGRTEAFF
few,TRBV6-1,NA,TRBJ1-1,TGTGCCGGACACCGGGACGGGAACACTGAAGCTTTCTTT,CAGHRDGNTEAFF
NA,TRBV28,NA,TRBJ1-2,TGTGCCAGCACTACAGGCACGAACTATGGCTACACCTTC,CASTTGTNYGYTF
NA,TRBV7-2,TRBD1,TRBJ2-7,TGTGCCAGCAGCTCGGGACAGAGGTACGAGCAGTACTTC,CASSSGQRYEQYF
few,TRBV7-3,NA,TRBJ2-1,TGTGCCAGCAGCTTAAGAGGAGAGATGTTGACCGGGGGGCAGTTCTTC,CASSLRGEMLTGGQFF
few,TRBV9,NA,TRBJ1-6,TGTGCCAGCAGCGTCTCCTCAGGGGAAAATTCACCCCTCCACTTT,CASSVSSGENSPLHF
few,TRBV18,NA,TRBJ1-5,TGTGCCAGCTCACGAGGGACAAAAGGTCAGCCCCAGCATTTT,CASSRGTKGQPQHF
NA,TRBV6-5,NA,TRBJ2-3,TGTGCCAGCAGTTACTCAGGGGCCCGAGATACGCAGTATTTT,CASSYSGARDTQYF